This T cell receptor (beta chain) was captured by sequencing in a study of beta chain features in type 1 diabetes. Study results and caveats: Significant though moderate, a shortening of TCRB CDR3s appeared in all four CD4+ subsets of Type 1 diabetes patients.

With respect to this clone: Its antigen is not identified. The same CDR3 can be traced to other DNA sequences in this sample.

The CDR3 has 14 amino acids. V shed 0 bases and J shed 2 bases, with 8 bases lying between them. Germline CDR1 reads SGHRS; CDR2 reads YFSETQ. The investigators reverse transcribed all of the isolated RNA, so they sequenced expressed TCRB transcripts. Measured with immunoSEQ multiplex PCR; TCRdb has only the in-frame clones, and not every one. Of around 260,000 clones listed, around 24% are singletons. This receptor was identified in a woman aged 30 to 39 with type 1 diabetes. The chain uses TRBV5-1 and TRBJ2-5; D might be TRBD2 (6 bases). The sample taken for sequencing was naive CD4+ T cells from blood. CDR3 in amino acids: CASSLAGGQETQYF. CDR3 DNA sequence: TGCGCCAGCAGCTTGGCCGGGGGACAAGAGACCCAGTACTTC.